This T cell receptor (beta chain) derives from a study of OX40 agonist ivuxolimab in advanced cancers. Broader study findings: Circulating CD4+ and CD8+ T cells showed clonal expansion by week 6 at 0.1 to 3.0 mg/kg.

Sequencing used immunoSEQ multiplex PCR; TCRdb keeps in-frame clones, though not all of them. The profile shows tens of thousands of clones, around 83% of them singletons. Looked up from germline, CDR1 is SGDLS and CDR2 is YYNGEE. The V segment lost 3 bases and the J segment 7 bases; nucleotides outside the gene matches: 14. This CDR3 spans 18 amino acids. A word on this clone: What it binds is not known.

The sample was CD4+ or CD8+ T cells sorted from blood, taken in a trial of the OX40 agonist ivuxolimab. The receptor was derived from an adult with an advanced solid tumor such as melanoma, head and neck, liver or kidney cancer. This chain connects TRBV9 to TRBJ2-1, with 12 bases that match TRBD2. The CDR3 spells CASSAASVLAGGQNEQFF. CDR3 in DNA: TGTGCCAGCAGCGCCGCATCAGTCCTAGCGGGGGGGCAAAATGAGCAGTTCTTC.